This T cell receptor (beta chain) was documented in a study of vaccination and CD4 T cells after COVID-19. Study information: With 10 or so mild cases and one severe, convalescent patients were SARS-CoV-2 positive by nasal swab PCR. Across the group, participants received two doses of either BNT162b2 or mRNA-1273 vaccine. Study-wide results and limits: No early post-infection timepoints were studied, and convalescent patients studied were relatively few.

Turning to this clonotype: Its antigen is not identified.

The CDR3 is 15 amino acids. Germline CDR1 and CDR2: LNHDA and SQIVND (reference sequence). V lost 5 bases and J lost 4; bases outside the gene matches: 7. TCRdb recomputed calls from the PCR reads with MiXCR, one row per CDR3 protein. The profile shows about 18,000 distinct CDR3 sequences, around 68% of them singletons. This specimen was CD4+ T cells from blood, taken before SARS-CoV-2 vaccination. The chain carries TRBV19 and TRBJ2-2; the match to TRBD1 covers 7 bases. This receptor was obtained from a human donor who had recovered from COVID-19. CDR3 in amino acids: CASSYRGRATGELFF. The CDR3 bases are TGTGCCAGTAGTTACAGGGGTAGGGCCACCGGGGAGCTGTTTTTT.